This is a list of T cell receptor beta chains from one sample in a study of OX40 agonist ivuxolimab in advanced cancers. Using immunoSEQ multiplex PCR, the repertoire was profiled, and TCRdb retains in-frame clones only, with some absent. The repertoire holds tens of thousands of clones, with 75% to 80% as singletons. Specimen: CD4+ or CD8+ T cells sorted from blood, collected in a trial of the OX40 agonist ivuxolimab. The receptors shown here come from an adult with an advanced solid tumor such as melanoma, head and neck, liver or kidney cancer. Both conserved end residues are part of each CDR3. The D gene is left open where the match is weak. The size entry is marked missing in some rows and otherwise reads once, few, many or a size class.

D | J | V | size | DNA | CDR3
NA | TRBJ2-5 | TRBV7-2 | once | TGTGCCAGCAGCTCCCCTCCTACAGGGGGGGGAAAGACCCAGTACTTC | CASSSPPTGGGKTQYF
NA | TRBJ1-4 | TRBV11-2 | NA | TGTGCCAGCAGCTTAGAAGGGAAGGGAGGTGAAAAACTGTTTTTT | CASSLEGKGGEKLFF
TRBD2 | TRBJ2-3 | TRBV5-5 | once | TGTGCCAGCAGCCCCGGACTAGCGGGGGGATCAGATACGCAGTATTTT | CASSPGLAGGSDTQYF
NA | TRBJ2-7 | TRBV28 | NA | TGTGCCAGCAGTTTGATTGGGGGAAGCTCCTACGAGCAGTACTTC | CASSLIGGSSYEQYF
TRBD2 | TRBJ2-3 | TRBV10-2 | NA | TGCGCCAGCAGTGATACCGGGACTACGACAGATACGCAGTATTTT | CASSDTGTTTDTQYF
TRBD1 | TRBJ1-2 | TRBV29-1 | medium-sized | TGCAGCGCCCGACAGGGGGCGTCCTATGGCTACACCTTC | CSARQGASYGYTF
TRBD1 | TRBJ1-2 | TRBV11-2 | NA | TGTGCCAGCAGGCGGGACAGAGAGGTTGGGGGCTACACCTTC | CASRRDREVGGYTF
NA | TRBJ2-1 | TRBV7-9 | NA | TGTGCCAGCAGCTTAGGAATGACTACCCTCGCTCTCTACAATGAGCAGTTCTTC | CASSLGMTTLALYNEQFF
NA | TRBJ1-5 | TRBV6-5 | NA | TGTGCCAGCAGCCATGCCACGGCCCAGCATTTT | CASSHATAQHF
TRBD2 | TRBJ2-3 | TRBV7-6 | few | TGTGCCAGCAGCCCCCTAGCGGGGGGGACTAGCACAGATACGCAGTATTTT | CASSPLAGGTSTDTQYF
TRBD2 | TRBJ2-4 | TRBV7-2 | NA | TGTGCCAGCAGCTCGGCCGGTAGCGGGGGGAACATTCAGTACTTC | CASSSAGSGGNIQYF
TRBD2 | TRBJ2-7 | TRBV14 | NA | TGTGCCAGCAGTCCTGGTGGGCTAGCGGGGGGATCCTACGAGCAGTACTTC | CASSPGGLAGGSYEQYF
NA | TRBJ1-1 | TRBV18 | NA | TGTGCCAGCTCACCAGAAGGGGGAGGGAGGGCTGAAGCTTTCTTT | CASSPEGGGRAEAFF
NA | TRBJ1-4 | TRBV5-1 | NA | TGCGCCAGCAGCTTGGCGGGGGCCCGCCCAACTACTAATGAAAAACTGTTTTTT | CASSLAGARPTTNEKLFF
NA | TRBJ2-7 | TRBV5-1 | few | TGCGCCAGCAGCCCGGGATTAATCGGCGAGCAGTACTTC | CASSPGLIGEQYF
TRBD2 | TRBJ2-7 | TRBV9 | NA | TGTGCCAGCAGCGTAGAGAGACTAGCGGCCTACGAGCAGTACTTC | CASSVERLAAYEQYF
NA | TRBJ1-5 | TRBV6-5 | medium-sized | TGTGCCAGCAGTTACTCGGGGGATCAGCCCCAGCATTTT | CASSYSGDQPQHF
NA | TRBJ1-2 | TRBV19 | NA | TGTGCCAGTAGTCCCTCCCTCGTGGGGGGTAGTGGCTACACCTTC | CASSPSLVGGSGYTF
NA | TRBJ2-2 | TRBV25-1 | NA | TGTGCCAGCAGACACCCGAACACCGGGGAGCTGTTTTTT | CASRHPNTGELFF
NA | TRBJ1-1 | TRBV30 | few | TGTGCCTGGAGCGACGGTGGCTACACTGAAGCTTTCTTT | CAWSDGGYTEAFF
TRBD1 | TRBJ1-2 | TRBV29-1 | NA | TGCAGCGTTGACCCGCCAGGGGGCAGGTATGGCTACACCTTC | CSVDPPGGRYGYTF
TRBD1 | TRBJ2-1 | TRBV10-2 | NA | TGCGCCAGCAGGGGGGGACAGGGGAACAATGAGCAGTTCTTC | CASRGGQGNNEQFF
NA | TRBJ1-4 | TRBV5-6 | NA | TGTGCCAGCAGCCTCGCTCAGGGACTAGGGGAAAAACTGTTTTTT | CASSLAQGLGEKLFF
NA | TRBJ1-4 | TRBV7-9 | NA | TGTGCCAGCAGCTCCGGATCGACAACAACTAATGAAAAACTGTTTTTT | CASSSGSTTTNEKLFF
NA | TRBJ2-7 | TRBV19 | few | TGTGCCAGTAGTTTCGCGGCGAGGCAGTACTTC | CASSFAARQYF
NA | TRBJ1-1 | TRBV19 | NA | TGTGCCAGTAGATTCCGGGACACCGAAGCTTTCTTT | CASRFRDTEAFF
TRBD2 | TRBJ2-4 | TRBV6-5 | NA | TGTGCCAGCTGGACTAGCGGACTAGCCAAAAACATTCAGTACTTC | CASWTSGLAKNIQYF
NA | TRBJ1-5 | TRBV2 | few | TGTGCCAGCAGCAAGGAGGGCCATTCGGAGCAGCCCCAGCATTTT | CASSKEGHSEQPQHF
TRBD2 | TRBJ2-1 | TRBV7-2 | NA | TGTGCCAGCAGTTCCCCACTAGCGGGAGGTTGGAATGAGCAGTTCTTC | CASSSPLAGGWNEQFF
NA | TRBJ2-2 | TRBV27 | NA | TGTGCCAGCAGTTTCCGACAAGGGCCCTCCACCGGGGAGCTGTTTTTT | CASSFRQGPSTGELFF
NA | TRBJ1-6 | TRBV7-2 | few | TGTGCCAGCAGCCCGGGACGGGATTCACCCCTCCACTTT | CASSPGRDSPLHF
NA | TRBJ2-1 | TRBV5-1 | NA | TGCGCCAGCTCAGAATTTATCTACAATGAGCAGTTCTTC | CASSEFIYNEQFF
NA | TRBJ1-5 | TRBV4-3 | NA | TGCGCCAGCAGCCAAGATTTTTCCGGGACACTGAAGCCCCAGCATTTT | CASSQDFSGTLKPQHF
NA | TRBJ2-1 | TRBV9 | NA | TGTGCCAGCAGCCCCCCCGGCATAGGGTACAATGAGCAGTTCTTC | CASSPPGIGYNEQFF
TRBD2 | TRBJ2-5 | TRBV30 | NA | TGTGCCTGGAGTGTAGAGGGACTAGCCTTGGAGACCCAGTACTTC | CAWSVEGLALETQYF
NA | TRBJ2-6 | TRBV6-5 | NA | TGTGCCAGCAGCCAAACCTCTGGGGCCAACGTCCTGACTTTC | CASSQTSGANVLTF
NA | TRBJ2-7 | TRBV14 | NA | TGTGCCAGCAGCCAAAAGCGATTGGGCTCCTACGAGCAGTACTTC | CASSQKRLGSYEQYF
TRBD1 | TRBJ2-7 | TRBV30 | few | TGTGCCTGCGGGACAGAATACATCTACGAGCAGTACTTC | CACGTEYIYEQYF
TRBD1 | TRBJ1-6 | TRBV5-4 | NA | TGTGCCAGCCGGGGGACAGTTAATTCACCCCTCCACTTT | CASRGTVNSPLHF
TRBD1 | TRBJ1-4 | TRBV28 | few | TGTGCCAGCAGTTTTAATTTCGACAGGGCTGATGAAAAACTGTTTTTT | CASSFNFDRADEKLFF
NA | TRBJ2-7 | TRBV15 | few | TGTGCCACCAGCAGAGTAGCAGGGGCCTACGAGCAGTACTTC | CATSRVAGAYEQYF
TRBD1 | TRBJ1-4 | TRBV13 | NA | TGTGCCAGCAGCTTCCGACAGGGTGGGATGGGTGAAAAACTGTTTTTT | CASSFRQGGMGEKLFF
NA | TRBJ1-5 | TRBV7-2 | NA | TGTGCCAGCAGCTGGGGCGACAGGATTGCGCGCAATCAGCCCCAGCATTTT | CASSWGDRIARNQPQHF
NA | TRBJ1-3 | TRBV7-9 | NA | TGTGCCAGCAGCTCGGGAGGGGTTTCCGGGGTTCGACCTGGAAACACCATATATTTT | CASSSGGVSGVRPGNTIYF
TRBD2 | TRBJ2-1 | TRBV5-4 | NA | TGTGCCAGCAGCTCCCCGACTAGCGGGGTGATGGGTGGTAATGAGCAGTTCTTC | CASSSPTSGVMGGNEQFF